The rows below give T cell receptor beta chains drawn from one sample of a study of neurological immune-mediated disorders. TCRdb re-called the 5' RACE reads with MiXCR, one entry per CDR3 protein. The sample has 15,000 to 20,000 distinct CDR3 sequences, 6% to 8.5% seen once. Sequenced: CD8+ T cells from blood. Source of these receptors: a woman under 40 with HTLV-1-associated myelopathy (HAM/TSP). CDR3s include the opening cysteine and the closing phenylalanine or tryptophan. The order of the fields is CDR3 protein, CDR3 DNA, V gene, CDR3 length, J gene, D gene, clone size. A D gene is named only where the DNA matches it firmly. For some rows the clone size is stated as once, few or many, or as a class when expanded; others skip it.

CASSFGQTYGYTF,TGTGCCAGCAGTTTCGGACAGACCTATGGCTACACCTTC,TRBV6-5,13,TRBJ1-2,NA,many
CAWSVIDTTYEQYF,TGTGCCTGGAGTGTAATTGACACTACCTACGAGCAGTACTTC,TRBV30,14,TRBJ2-7,NA,few
CASSKRASGRYNEQFF,TGTGCCAGCAGTAAGCGGGCTAGCGGGCGATACAATGAGCAGTTCTTC,TRBV7-2,16,TRBJ2-1,TRBD2,many
CASSSANSYGYTF,TGTGCCAGTAGTTCAGCGAACAGCTATGGCTACACCTTC,TRBV19,13,TRBJ1-2,NA,many
CASSHGQGVLAGANVLTF,TGTGCCAGCTCACATGGACAGGGGGTCCTCGCTGGGGCCAACGTCCTGACTTTC,TRBV18,18,TRBJ2-6,TRBD1,many
CASSIQGNDEQYF,TGTGCCAGTAGTATCCAGGGTAACGACGAGCAGTACTTC,TRBV19,13,TRBJ2-7,NA,many
CASSYGTGELFF,TGTGCCAGCAGTTACGGTACCGGGGAGCTGTTTTTT,TRBV6-6,12,TRBJ2-2,NA,medium-sized
CASTPWGGDTQYF,TGTGCCAGCACCCCGTGGGGGGGAGATACGCAGTATTTT,TRBV12-3/TRBV12-4,13,TRBJ2-3,TRBD2,many
CASSRRWRESGNTIYF,TGTGCCAGCAGTAGACGGTGGAGGGAGTCTGGAAACACCATATATTTT,TRBV27,16,TRBJ1-3,NA,many
CASSEVRGTDIQYF,TGCGCCAGCAGTGAGGTGCGGGGCACAGATATACAGTATTTT,TRBV10-2,14,TRBJ2-3,NA,NA
CASSEGRGEQYF,TGTGCCAGCAGTGAAGGGAGGGGGGAGCAGTACTTC,TRBV2,12,TRBJ2-7,NA,NA
CASSYQGSTDTQYF,TGCGCCAGCAGCTACCAGGGTAGCACAGATACGCAGTATTTT,TRBV5-1,14,TRBJ2-3,NA,many
CATKWDRDYNSPLHF,TGTGCCACCAAGTGGGACAGGGATTACAATTCACCCCTCCACTTT,TRBV15,15,TRBJ1-6,TRBD1,many
CSARGTNEKLFF,TGCAGTGCTAGGGGGACTAATGAAAAACTGTTTTTT,TRBV20-1,12,TRBJ1-4,NA,many
CASSYQGPVTEAFF,TGTGCCAGCAGTTATCAGGGTCCCGTCACTGAAGCTTTCTTT,TRBV6-2/TRBV6-3,14,TRBJ1-1,NA,many
CASSPSTYEQYF,TGTGCCAGCAGCCCTTCGACGTACGAGCAGTACTTC,TRBV7-8,12,TRBJ2-7,NA,many
CSAKRPGGGEAFF,TGCAGTGCTAAACGCCCCGGGGGAGGTGAAGCTTTCTTT,TRBV20-1,13,TRBJ1-1,NA,many
CASSPSYNEQFF,TGTGCCAGCAGCCCTTCCTACAATGAGCAGTTCTTC,TRBV7-9,12,TRBJ2-1,NA,many